Here is one TCR beta chain with its context. The antigen is undetermined. A J-beta primer mix and a sample-barcoded 5' primer were used in a second PCR of about 7 to 12 cycles. One entry per CDR3 protein results from TCRdb running MiXCR on the 5' RACE reads. The table includes 1 million to 1.2 million distinct CDR3 sequences, under 40% detected once. These data are taken from a study of blood T cells in healthy people across ages. Notes on the study in general: PBMCs left unsorted prevented a conclusive naive versus antigen-experienced comparison.

CDR3 length: 14 residues. Germline CDR1 is SGHTA and CDR2 is FQGTGA. V lost 5 bases to trimming and J lost 11 bases, with 21 bases between them. The chain carries TRBV7-3 and TRBJ1-1; D gene uncertain. The TCR originated in a man aged 18 to 29 in good health. Sequencing was performed on blood. CDR3 protein: CASSPGPTLAGAFF. CDR3 nucleotides: TGTGCCAGCAGCCCCGGGCCTACGTTGGCTGGGGCTTTCTTT.